The present entry profiles one T cell receptor beta chain with its context. Profiled with immunoSEQ multiplex PCR; TCRdb holds only in-frame clones, not every one. Among a few hundred thousand clones listed, roughly 85% were seen once. This sample was taken from a study of blood T cell repertoires in COVID-19. Trimming removed 8 bases from V and 3 bases from J, with 16 bases in between. This CDR3 region has 14 residues. The germline V gene encodes CDR1 SEHNR and CDR2 FQNEAQ (reference sequence). Sequencing was done on a sample of peripheral blood. The chain employs TRBV7-9 and TRBJ1-1, with D unresolved. The clonotype comes from a human donor in a cohort sampled during active COVID-19. This CDR3 reads CASLQALVDTEAFF. The CDR3, as DNA: TGTGCCAGCTTGCAGGCGCTGGTCGACACTGAAGCTTTCTTT.